The 7 T cell receptor beta chains below were found in one sample sequenced in a study of T cells after yellow fever vaccination. TCRdb called the 5' RACE reads again in MiXCR, with one record for every CDR3 protein. Altogether just over 250,000 distinct CDR3 sequences are present, 5.2% being singletons, with the ten largest covering roughly 3%. Here the sequenced sample was CD4+ T cells sorted from PBMCs, taken on the day of the yellow fever booster vaccination. The receptors stem from a young man who received the YFV17D yellow fever vaccine.

This chain joins TRBV12-3 or TRBV12-4 and TRBJ1-1; D remains unclear. CDR3 length equals 9 residues. DNA of the CDR3: TGTGCAAAGTCGTACAGAGCTTTCTTT. This gives the protein CAKSYRAFF.

This clonotype occurred many times. The chain combines TRBV4-2 with TRBJ2-2; 7 bases fit TRBD1. Trimming removed 2 bases from V and 0 bases from J; junction bases left unmatched: 3. CDR3 length equals 16 residues. The germline gives CDR1 LGHNA, CDR2 YNFKEQ. As DNA, the CDR3 is TGTGCCAGCAGCCAAACCGGGACAGCGAACACCGGGGAGCTGTTTTTT. This codes for CASSQTGTANTGELFF.

This clonotype has a count of ten or more. The rearrangement links TRBV18 to TRBJ2-3; D gene unclear. Per germline, CDR1 KGHSH and CDR2 LQKENI. Trimming took off 2 bases at V and 3 bases at J, with 6 bases between the two ends. This CDR3 comprises 13 residues. CDR3 region: CASSPLSTDTQYF. CDR3 in DNA: TGTGCCAGCTCACCATTGTCGACAGATACGCAGTATTTT.

In its sample, this clonotype was seen many times. The CDR3 region is CASSLTGNYGYTF. CDR3 sequence (DNA): TGTGCCAGCAGCTTAACAGGGAACTATGGCTACACCTTC. J is TRBJ1-2 and V is TRBV6-6, with D possibly TRBD1 on 6 matching bases. V dropped 6 bases and J dropped 2 bases, with 10 bases sitting between them. In germline, CDR1 is MNHNY, CDR2 SVGAGI (reference sequence). This CDR3 contains 13 residues.

The chain links TRBV12-3 or TRBV12-4 to TRBJ2-1, with 9 bases aligning to TRBD2. V lost 5 bases, J lost 6 bases, and 5 bases stayed unmatched. The CDR3 extends over 14 amino acids. CDR3 coding DNA: TGTGCCAGCAGTCCCCTGACTAGCGGCAATGAGCAGTTCTTC. Translated: CASSPLTSGNEQFF.

The chain uses TRBV10-3 and TRBJ1-6; 7 nucleotides match TRBD1. This CDR3 is built from 14 residues. V lost 6 bases and J lost 14; bases outside the gene matches: 13. Germline V gives CDR1 ENHRY, CDR2 SYGVKD. The CDR3 DNA is TGTGCCATCAGCCGACAGGGCCCGCTCCGGGCCCTCCACTTT. Its translation: CAISRQGPLRALHF.

The rearrangement joins TRBV7-2 to TRBJ2-7; D gene unclear. Germline CDR1 SGHTA, CDR2 FQGNSA. V dropped 4 bases and J dropped 1 base, with 11 bases sitting between them. The CDR3 consists of 14 residues. CDR3 sequence: CASSWRRESYEQYF. As DNA, the CDR3 is TGTGCCAGCAGCTGGCGCCGTGAATCCTACGAGCAGTACTTC.